The clone carrying this TCR beta chain was found once. No antigen is known for it. This sample was included in a study of T cell responses to AZD1222 COVID-19 vaccine. Study-wide results and caveats: Only a handful of AZD1222 recipients were seropositive at baseline.

The V end lost 5 bases, the J end lost 1 base, and 8 bases lay between the germline ends. This CDR3 is 13 amino acids long. Germline V gives CDR1 KGHSH, CDR2 LQKENI. Some clones are missing from TCRdb's copy, which holds only in-frame ones; the method was immunoSEQ multiplex PCR. The table includes tens of thousands of clones, 70% to 90% detected once. The chain recombines TRBV18 with TRBJ1-1, with D tentatively TRBD1 (5 bases). The sequences come from peripheral blood, collected on day 0 of AZD1222 vaccination. The TCR was taken from an adult in good health. The CDR3 sequence: CASSSTGNTEAFF. In nucleotides, the CDR3 is TGTGCCAGCTCATCCACAGGGAACACTGAAGCTTTCTTT.